The present T cell receptor beta chain was sequenced within a study of T cells in Graves' hyperthyroidism and ophthalmopathy. Unmatched junction bases numbered 11, after V lost 0 bases and J lost 8 bases. Germline CDR1 MNHEY, CDR2 SVGEGT. This CDR3 region has 17 residues. This clonotype was picked up many times. Stable hyperthyroidism: no ophthalmopathy progression over 18 months of follow-up. From RNA transcripts, TCR beta CDR3 regions were amplified. First-round RT-PCR of the TCR CDR3 relied on the HTBI primer set. One entry per CDR3 protein, called by TCRdb with MiXCR from the multiplex PCR reads. The sample has around 300,000 distinct CDR3 sequences; 14% are singletons.

The clonotype was recovered from a woman aged 25 to 39 with Graves' hyperthyroidism. Sample: blood. The chain joins TRBV6-2 or TRBV6-3 to TRBJ1-4; TRBD1 agrees at 8 bases. The CDR3 region has the DNA TGTGCCAGCAGTTACTCCACCCAGGGGGCCGGATTCGAAAAACTGTTTTTT. Its protein product is CASSYSTQGAGFEKLFF.